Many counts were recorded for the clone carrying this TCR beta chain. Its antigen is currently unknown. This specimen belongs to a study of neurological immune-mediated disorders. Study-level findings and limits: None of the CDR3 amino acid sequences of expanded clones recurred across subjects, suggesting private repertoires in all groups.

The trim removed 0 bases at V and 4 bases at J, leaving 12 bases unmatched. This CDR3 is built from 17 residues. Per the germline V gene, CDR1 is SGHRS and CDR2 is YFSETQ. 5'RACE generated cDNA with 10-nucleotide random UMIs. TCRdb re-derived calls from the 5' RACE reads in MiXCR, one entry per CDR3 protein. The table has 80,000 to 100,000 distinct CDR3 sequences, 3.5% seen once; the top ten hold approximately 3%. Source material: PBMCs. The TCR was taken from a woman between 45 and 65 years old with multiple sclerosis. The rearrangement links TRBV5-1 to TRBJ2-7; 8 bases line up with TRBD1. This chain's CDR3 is CASSLAPTQGASYEQYF. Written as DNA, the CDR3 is TGCGCCAGCAGCTTGGCCCCCACTCAGGGGGCGTCATACGAGCAGTACTTC.